Below, 32 T cell receptor beta chains from the same sample are listed, as sequenced in a study of CD8 T cells in Susac syndrome. Reverse transcription of about 0.5 to 1 ug RNA used random hexamers. TCRdb fed the immunoSEQ multiplex PCR reads into MiXCR, producing one record per CDR3 protein. The repertoire includes approximately 200,000 distinct CDR3 sequences, around 95% of them detected once, and 0.082% sits in the top ten. The sequencing sample was made of CD4+ T cells from PBMCs. These receptor sequences come from a human donor with multiple sclerosis.

The chain couples TRBV7-2 to TRBJ1-6; D is uncertain. The CDR3 has 13 amino acids. Germline assignment: CDR1 SGHTA and CDR2 FQGNSA. The chain's CDR3 is CASEEFFNSPLHF. The CDR3 DNA sequence: TGTGCGTCGGAGGAGTTCTTCAATTCACCCCTCCACTTT.

The chain employs TRBV7-8 and TRBJ2-3; the D gene is possibly TRBD2 (6 bases). This CDR3 is built from 14 residues. Germline V gives CDR1 SGHVS, CDR2 FQNEAQ. The V and J ends lost 3 bases and 4 bases respectively, with 11 bases between them. The CDR3 is CASSLTSTSDTQYF. The CDR3, as DNA: TGTGCCAGCAGCTTGACTAGTACTTCAGATACGCAGTATTTT. The variable domain in full, completed from reference TRBV7-8 and TRBJ2-3, reads GAGVSQSPRYKVAKRGQDVALRCDPISGHVSLFWYQQALGQGPEFLTYFQNEAQLDKSGLPSDRFFAERPEGSVSTLKIQRTQQEDSAVYLCASSLTSTSDTQYFGPGTRLTVL.

This chain links TRBV29-1 with TRBJ2-7; D perhaps matches TRBD2 (5 bases). Trimming cost V 6 bases and J 0 bases, with 9 bases left between them. Germline CDR1 and CDR2: SQVTM and ANQGSEA. The CDR3 consists of 12 residues. This CDR3 reads CSVRAASYEQYF. The CDR3 coding sequence is TGCAGCGTGCGGGCAGCCTCCTACGAGCAGTACTTC.

This sequence joins TRBV6-6 and TRBJ2-1; TRBD1 is a possible D gene (5 bases). CDR1 MNHNY and CDR2 SVGAGI come from the germline V gene (reference sequence). This CDR3 contains 12 residues. V dropped 6 bases and J dropped 9 bases, with 12 bases sitting between them. The CDR3 coding sequence is TGTGCCAGCAGGCCCCAGGGAAGTGAGCAGTTCTTC. Amino acid sequence: CASRPQGSEQFF.

The chain joins TRBV20-1 to TRBJ2-3, with 8 bases that match TRBD2. V shed 4 bases and J 7 bases; nucleotides not matched to a gene: 7. The germline gives CDR1 DFQATT, CDR2 SNEGSKA (reference sequence). This CDR3 spans 13 amino acids. The CDR3 reads CSANGGVMNTQYF. The CDR3 region has the DNA TGCAGTGCTAACGGGGGGGTCATGAATACGCAGTATTTT.

The chain carries TRBV14 and TRBJ2-1; the match to TRBD2 covers 10 bases. The V and J ends lost 0 bases and 6 bases, in that order; junction bases with no gene match: 8. This CDR3 comprises 17 residues. Germline V gene data show CDR1 as SGHDN and CDR2 as FVKESK. As DNA, the CDR3 is TGTGCCAGCAGCCAAGAGTCCTTAGCGGGGGGTCTCAATGAGCAGTTCTTC. Translated, it gives CASSQESLAGGLNEQFF.

The chain employs TRBV15 and TRBJ2-7, with a weak D call TRBD2 (6 bases). Germline CDR1 and CDR2: LNHNV and YYDKDF (reference sequence). V lost 4 bases, J lost 12 bases, and 16 bases lay in between. The CDR3 has 12 amino acids. The chain's CDR3 is CATSNPGGGAYV. The CDR3, as DNA: TGTGCCACCAGCAATCCCGGAGGAGGGGCGTACGTC.

The chain joins TRBV27 to TRBJ2-3; unclear D gene. V lost 6 bases and J lost 6, with 13 bases in between. CDR3 length: 13 residues. Germline V CDR1 and CDR2: MNHEY, SMNVEV (reference sequence). The DNA of the CDR3 is TGTGCCAGCAGCTGGGCCTTTGAGGATACGCAGTATTTT. It translates to CASSWAFEDTQYF.

This chain links TRBV20-1 with TRBJ2-3; TRBD2 aligns across 9 bases. The CDR3 totals 15 residues. Germline CDR1 and CDR2: DFQATT and SNEGSKA (reference sequence). J lost 4 bases, V lost 5 bases, and 10 bases had no gene match. CDR3 nucleotides: TGCAGTGCTCCGACCCCGGGACTAGCACCAGATACGCAGTATTTT. Translation gives CSAPTPGLAPDTQYF.

The gene calls are TRBV20-1 and TRBJ2-3; tentative D call: TRBD2 (6 bases). This CDR3 contains 13 residues. Between the trimmed V and J ends, which lost 6 bases and 0 bases, there was a span of 10 bases. The germline V gene encodes CDR1 DFQATT and CDR2 SNEGSKA (reference sequence). CDR3 region: CSATGTSTDTQYF. CDR3 nucleotide sequence: TGCAGTGCGACCGGGACTAGCACAGATACGCAGTATTTT.

V is TRBV9 and J is TRBJ2-1, with 7 bases that match TRBD2. This CDR3 is built from 15 residues. V trimming: 4 bases; J trimming: 3 bases; junction bases outside the gene matches: 7. The germline V gene encodes CDR1 SGDLS and CDR2 YYNGEE. CDR3 DNA: TGTGCCAGCAGCCTAGGACTAGAATTCTACAATGAGCAGTTCTTC. It translates to CASSLGLEFYNEQFF.

This clonotype was picked up one time. The rearrangement links TRBV19 to TRBJ1-2; possibly TRBD1 for D (5 bases). This CDR3 region has 13 residues. Trimming took off 7 bases at V and 8 bases at J, with 17 bases between the two ends. The germline V gene encodes CDR1 LNHDA and CDR2 SQIVND (reference sequence). The chain's CDR3 is CASNTRRDDGYTF. The CDR3 DNA sequence: TGTGCCAGTAACACTCGCAGGGACGACGGCTACACCTTC.

V usage is TRBV7-2 and J usage is TRBJ1-2; D is possibly TRBD1 (5 bases). CDR1 is SGHTA, CDR2 FQGNSA, per germline. Trimming removed 5 bases at V and 3 bases at J, with 19 bases between. The CDR3 sequence is 16 residues long. The CDR3 sequence: CASSPSSGDPHYGYTF. Written as DNA, the CDR3 is TGTGCCAGCAGCCCATCCTCGGGGGACCCCCACTATGGCTACACCTTC.

This clonotype was seen only once. V is TRBV30 and J is TRBJ2-1; D unclear. With 3 bases removed from V and 4 bases from J, the gap between germline ends came to 7 bases. Germline V gives CDR1 GTSNPN, CDR2 SVGIG (reference sequence). This CDR3 has 12 amino acids. CDR3 residues: CAWRYSYNEQFF. For the CDR3, the DNA is TGTGCCTGGAGATACAGTTACAATGAGCAGTTCTTC.

The gene calls are TRBV20-1 and TRBJ1-1; D is unresolved. This CDR3 spans 13 amino acids. The germline CDR1 and CDR2 sequences are DFQATT and SNEGSKA (reference sequence). Trimming removed 6 bases from V and 0 bases from J, with 11 bases in between. The CDR3 region has the DNA TGCAGTGCATATGACCCACTGAACACTGAAGCTTTCTTT. Its translation: CSAYDPLNTEAFF.

The chain uses TRBV11-2 and TRBJ1-1, with no clear D. Germline V CDR1 and CDR2: SGHAT, FQNNGV. This CDR3 has 13 amino acids. V was cut by 5 bases and J by 4 bases, with 11 bases left in between. The CDR3 region is CASSQMVSTEAFF. Here the CDR3 DNA reads TGTGCCAGCAGCCAGATGGTGAGCACTGAAGCTTTCTTT.

This clonotype was picked up a small number of times. This chain joins TRBV3-1 and TRBJ2-7; D is undetermined. Germline CDR1 and CDR2: LGHDT and YNNKEL (reference sequence). Trimming removed 6 bases at V and 3 bases at J, with 6 bases between. The CDR3 loop spans 11 amino acids. The CDR3: CASSQLYEQYF. Here the CDR3 DNA reads TGTGCCAGCAGTCAACTCTACGAGCAGTACTTC.

This clonotype was detected once. The chain joins TRBV20-1 to TRBJ2-1; D tentatively reads TRBD1 or TRBD2 (5 bases each). V was trimmed by 6 bases and J by 2 bases, leaving 14 bases between them. The germline V gene has CDR1 DFQATT and CDR2 SNEGSKA (reference sequence). The CDR3 covers 14 residues. CDR3 residues: CSARHGTAYNEQFF. CDR3 DNA sequence: TGCAGTGCCAGACACGGGACGGCCTACAATGAGCAGTTCTTC.

The chain couples TRBV2 to TRBJ2-5; 7 nucleotides align to TRBD1. This CDR3 is built from 16 residues. J was trimmed by 5 bases and V by 0 bases; bases with no gene match: 9. CDR1 and CDR2 (germline): SNHLY, FYNNEI. The CDR3 bases are TGTGCCAGCAGTGAAGCCGACCCGGCCAGGGGGGAGACCCAGTACTTC. Encoded protein: CASSEADPARGETQYF.

The chain combines TRBV27 with TRBJ1-2; tentatively, D is TRBD1 (6 bases). The CDR3 runs to 13 residues. Germline CDR1 MNHEY, CDR2 SMNVEV (reference sequence). The V end lost 8 bases, the J end lost 1 base, and 11 bases lay between the germline ends. The CDR3 loop is CASRYRVNYGYTF. In DNA, the CDR3 is TGTGCCAGCCGCTACAGGGTTAACTATGGCTACACCTTC.

This clonotype occurred once. V gene TRBV12-3 or TRBV12-4 combines with J gene TRBJ1-6; possibly TRBD1 for D (6 bases). The CDR3 runs to 13 residues. V lost 6 bases, J lost 8 bases, and 11 bases lay in between. The CDR3 DNA follows: TGTGCCAGCAGACCCAGGACAGATTCACCCCTCCACTTT. This codes for CASRPRTDSPLHF.

The rearrangement links TRBV9 to TRBJ1-5; tentatively, D is TRBD1 (5 bases). V lost 0 bases to trimming and J lost 6 bases, with 13 bases between them. Germline CDR1 is SGDLS and CDR2 is YYNGEE. CDR3 size: 15 residues. CDR3 nucleotide sequence: TGTGCCAGCAGCGTAGAGGAGGGACCGGGTCAGCCCCAGCATTTT. Its translation: CASSVEEGPGQPQHF.

This clonotype has only a few counts. This sequence joins TRBV7-2 and TRBJ1-6; D possibly corresponds to TRBD1 (5 bases). This CDR3 is built from 14 residues. The germline gives CDR1 SGHTA, CDR2 FQGNSA. Trimming left V 3 bases short and J 7 bases short, with 10 bases between. CDR3 nucleotide sequence: TGTGCCAGCAGCTTGGTCAGGGTCAATTCACCCCTCCACTTT. As protein: CASSLVRVNSPLHF.

This clonotype was seen once. The chain recombines TRBV3-1 with TRBJ1-2; D is undetermined. The CDR3 extends over 13 amino acids. The ends were cut back, 0 bases at V and 8 bases at J, with 10 bases in the middle. Per germline, CDR1 LGHDT and CDR2 YNNKEL (reference sequence). The CDR3 DNA is TGTGCCAGCAGCCAAGACGCGTCAACGGGCTACACCTTC. As protein: CASSQDASTGYTF.

The chain recombines TRBV15 with TRBJ1-2; no clear D. The V gene's germline CDR1 is LNHNV and CDR2 YYDKDF (reference sequence). The CDR3 runs to 13 residues. V dropped 0 bases and J dropped 4 bases, with 6 bases sitting between them. The CDR3 protein is CATSRDGSYGYTF. Written as DNA, the CDR3 is TGTGCCACCAGCAGAGATGGCAGCTATGGCTACACCTTC.

The chain links TRBV27 to TRBJ2-1; 9 bases are shared with TRBD1. With 5 bases clipped from V and 7 bases from J, the junction kept 9 bases outside the gene matches. The CDR3 totals 15 residues. Germline CDR1 MNHEY, CDR2 SMNVEV (reference sequence). CDR3 DNA sequence: TGTGCCAGCAGTCGATACAGGGGGCAGGTAAATGAGCAGTTCTTC. It encodes CASSRYRGQVNEQFF.

The chain combines TRBV7-8 with TRBJ1-2; D remains ambiguous. The CDR3 is made up of 14 amino acids. Between the trimmed V and J ends, which lost 1 base and 4 bases, there was a span of 10 bases. Germline V gives CDR1 SGHVS, CDR2 FQNEAQ. The CDR3 is CASSLGVTSYGYTF. The CDR3 nucleotides are TGTGCCAGCAGCTTAGGGGTAACGAGCTATGGCTACACCTTC.

This clonotype occurred once. The CDR3: CASTTTAEGPNYGYTF. The CDR3 nucleotides are TGTGCCAGCACCACCACCGCGGAGGGACCTAACTATGGCTACACCTTC. The chain carries TRBV6-1 and TRBJ1-2; the D gene is possibly TRBD1 (5 bases). Looked up from germline, CDR1 is MNHNS and CDR2 is SASEGT. The CDR3 has 16 amino acids. V was cut by 7 bases and J by 0 bases, with 18 bases left in between.

About this clonotype itself: The junction differs from germline at one of its ends, possibly a read error. The chain carries TRBV6-4 and TRBJ2-1; possibly TRBD2 for D (6 bases). Per the germline V gene, CDR1 is MRHNA and CDR2 is SNTAGT. This CDR3 is built from 14 residues. The CDR3 DNA reads as TGTGCCAGCAGTGACTCGACGAGGGCGGGGAAGGAGATCTTC. As protein: CASSDSTRAGKEIF.

The chain uses TRBV7-2 and TRBJ1-5; 7 nucleotides agree with TRBD1. Germline-derived CDR1 and CDR2 are SGHTA and FQGNSA. This CDR3 is built from 15 residues. V shed 5 bases, J shed 4 bases, and the junction held 8 bases outside the gene matches. CDR3 in amino acids: CASSKEEGANQPQHF. The CDR3 DNA follows: TGTGCCAGCAGCAAAGAAGAGGGGGCTAATCAGCCCCAGCATTTT.

The chain carries TRBV20-1 and TRBJ2-3, with D possibly matching TRBD1 (5 bases). In germline, CDR1 is DFQATT, CDR2 SNEGSKA (reference sequence). The length of the CDR3 is 16 residues. V gave up 0 bases and J gave up 2 bases, with 15 bases separating them. The chain's CDR3 is CSARDPLGEITDTQYF. CDR3 in DNA: TGCAGTGCTAGAGATCCATTAGGGGAAATCACAGATACGCAGTATTTT.

In its sample, this clonotype was seen once. The CDR3: CASGLATGYEQYF. The CDR3 bases are TGTGCTAGTGGTTTGGCAACAGGGTACGAGCAGTACTTC. The chain has TRBV12-5 and TRBJ2-7, with D possibly being TRBD1 (6 bases). The germline gives CDR1 LGHNT, CDR2 FRNRAP. The CDR3 runs 13 residues. Trimming left V 1 base short and J 4 bases short, with 8 bases between. Combining the CDR3 with reference TRBV12-5 and TRBJ2-7 gives the whole variable domain DARVTQTPRHKVTEMGQEVTMRCQPILGHNTVFWYRQTMMQGLELLAYFRNRAPLDDSGMPKDRFSAEMPDATLATLKIQPSEPRDSAVYFCASGLATGYEQYFGPGTRLTVT.